Presented here are 21 T cell receptor beta chains from one specimen sequenced in a study of cytomegalovirus exposure and HLA in healthy donors. Both 60 Vbeta primers and 13 Jbeta primers went into the PCR. Repertoires were generated with immunoSEQ multiplex PCR, while TCRdb's copy carries only in-frame clones and drops some. The sample gives 160,000 or so clones, around four fifths of which show up once; about 1.3% is in the top ten. The sequenced material came from PBMCs. The receptors originated from a young man in good health and CMV-seronegative.

This chain joins TRBV19 and TRBJ1-1; 7 nucleotides match TRBD1. Trimming cost V 4 bases and J 1 base; bases outside gene matches: 6. CDR3 length equals 15 residues. The V gene's germline CDR1 is LNHDA and CDR2 SQIVND (reference sequence). In nucleotides, the CDR3 is TGTGCCAGTAGTACGGGACAGACCTCGAACACTGAAGCTTTCTTT. This encodes CASSTGQTSNTEAFF.

This sequence joins TRBV5-6 and TRBJ2-7; 7 bases match TRBD2. Germline V lookup: CDR1 SGHDT, CDR2 YYEEEE. Losses at the gene ends were 0 bases for V and 12 bases for J; bases not matched to a gene: 6. This CDR3 comprises 12 residues. The CDR3 DNA is TGTGCCAGCAGCTTGGGGGACTACAAGGCGTACTTC. Translated: CASSLGDYKAYF.

The rearrangement uses TRBV14 and TRBJ1-1; TRBD1 matches at 8 bases. Per the germline V gene, CDR1 is SGHDN and CDR2 is FVKESK. Germline trimming cut 3 bases from V and 5 bases from J; bases unmatched to any gene: 8. The CDR3 spans 15 residues. DNA for the CDR3: TGTGCCAGCAGCCATGCAGGGGGCGTGAGGACTGAAGCTTTCTTT. Its translation is CASSHAGGVRTEAFF.

The V call is TRBV7-2, the J call TRBJ2-7; 7 bases agree with TRBD2. In germline, CDR1 is SGHTA, CDR2 FQGNSA. Unmatched junction bases numbered 8, after V lost 5 bases and J lost 4 bases. CDR3 length equals 14 residues. This CDR3 is CASSPAGVPYEQYF. In DNA, the CDR3 is TGTGCCAGCAGCCCGGCGGGGGTTCCTTACGAGCAGTACTTC.

This sequence joins TRBV7-9 and TRBJ1-1; D uncertain. Germline-derived CDR1 and CDR2 are SEHNR and FQNEAQ (reference sequence). The CDR3 contains 14 residues. Deletions cut 5 bases from V and 1 base from J, with 11 bases between. For the CDR3, the DNA is TGTGCCAGCAGCCCGCAGGTGAAGAACACTGAAGCTTTCTTT. It encodes CASSPQVKNTEAFF.

V is TRBV14 and J is TRBJ2-2, with a weak D call TRBD1 (6 bases). The CDR3 covers 16 residues. The V gene's germline CDR1 is SGHDN and CDR2 FVKESK. The V and J ends lost 1 base and 3 bases respectively, with 12 bases between them. The CDR3 bases are TGTGCCAGCAGCCAAGTGGCAGGGGTGCACACCGGGGAGCTGTTTTTT. Amino acids: CASSQVAGVHTGELFF.

CDR3 coding DNA: TGTGCCAGCAGCACTATTAGGACAGCTAACTATGGCTACACCTTC. Its protein is CASSTIRTANYGYTF. This chain uses TRBV21-1 with TRBJ1-2; the table names TRBD1, a call not compared with the DNA. TRBV21-1 is listed as a pseudogene. CDR3 length equals 15 residues.

The chain is built from TRBV19 and TRBJ2-1; 11 bases line up with TRBD1. The CDR3 length is 15 residues. V gave up 6 bases and J gave up 4 bases; unmatched junction bases: 5. Germline values: CDR1 LNHDA, CDR2 SQIVND (reference sequence). CDR3 nucleotides: TGTGCCAGTAGGGGCCGGGACAGGGGGTACAATGAGCAGTTCTTC. This sequence encodes CASRGRDRGYNEQFF.

This clone was counted a single time. The chain combines TRBV5-1 with TRBJ2-7; 10 bases agree with TRBD1. The germline gives CDR1 SGHRS, CDR2 YFSETQ. This CDR3 region has 14 residues. With 4 bases clipped from V and 4 bases from J, the junction kept 5 bases outside the gene matches. CDR3 in amino acids: CASSPPGQGYEQYF. The CDR3 coding sequence is TGCGCCAGCAGCCCGCCGGGACAGGGGTACGAGCAGTACTTC.

The CDR3 reads CASTLSGTSTDTQYF. The DNA of the CDR3 is TGTGCCAGCACGCTCAGCGGGACAAGCACAGATACGCAGTATTTT. The V gene is TRBV7-2, the J gene TRBJ2-3; a weak D match, TRBD2 (7 bases). V was pared by 7 bases and J by 0 bases, with 14 bases between. Looked up from germline, CDR1 is SGHTA and CDR2 is FQGNSA. CDR3 length: 15 residues.

About this clone: Other nucleotide sequences in the sample specify the same CDR3. The chain couples TRBV5-1 to TRBJ2-7; TRBD2 matches at 10 bases. Germline assignment: CDR1 SGHRS and CDR2 YFSETQ. The CDR3 is made up of 14 amino acids. The V gene end was trimmed by 4 bases and the J gene end by 2 bases; junction bases not matched to a gene: 3. CDR3 loop: CASSLAGETYEQYF. The CDR3 bases are TGCGCCAGCAGCCTAGCGGGAGAAACCTACGAGCAGTACTTC. The full variable domain, completed using reference TRBV5-1 and TRBJ2-7, is KAGVTQTPRYLIKTRGQQVTLSCSPISGHRSVSWYQQTPGQGLQFLFEYFSETQRNKGNFPGRFSGRQFSNSRSEMNVSTLELGDSALYLCASSLAGETYEQYFGPGTRLTVT.

V and J are TRBV30 and TRBJ2-7, with D unclear. CDR1 and CDR2 from the germline V gene are GTSNPN and SVGIG (reference sequence). This CDR3 is 10 amino acids long. V lost 5 bases, J lost 6 bases, and 8 bases lay in between. The CDR3 loop is CAWGDSEQYF. The CDR3, as DNA: TGTGCCTGGGGCGACTCCGAGCAGTACTTC.

This clone was seen more than once but under ten times. This chain uses TRBV28 with TRBJ1-5, with unresolved D. Deletions cut 5 bases from V and 6 bases from J, with 11 bases between. Germline V gene sequence: CDR1 MDHEN, CDR2 SYDVKM. The CDR3 loop spans 13 amino acids. CDR3 sequence: CASSPPRGQPQHF. Written as DNA, the CDR3 is TGTGCCAGCAGTCCACCCCGGGGTCAGCCCCAGCATTTT.

J is TRBJ1-6 and V is TRBV7-8, with 11 bases that match TRBD1. The CDR3 covers 16 residues. The V gene end was trimmed by 4 bases and the J gene end by 7 bases; junction bases not matched to a gene: 6. Germline CDR1 and CDR2: SGHVS and FQNEAQ. CDR3 amino acids: CASSSRTGGSNSPLHF. DNA for the CDR3: TGTGCCAGCAGCTCCCGGACAGGGGGCTCGAATTCACCCCTCCACTTT.

Regarding this clone: At one of its ends the junction is not consistent with the germline gene, which may arise from a read error. CDR3 sequence: CASSRDYVIF. The CDR3 DNA reads as TGTGCCAGCAGCCGGGACTATGTGATCTTC. The gene calls are TRBV4-2 and TRBJ2-1; 7 nucleotides align to TRBD2. Germline CDR1 reads LGHNA; CDR2 reads YNFKEQ. This CDR3 is built from 10 residues.

The table lists this clone with a few counts. The chain has TRBV4-3 and TRBJ2-1; TRBD2 matches at 11 bases. The germline gives CDR1 LGHNA, CDR2 YSLEER. The CDR3 has 22 amino acids. V was pared by 0 bases and J by 0 bases, with 16 bases of the junction left unmatched. Here the CDR3 reads CASSQDLWVAGGPSTSYNEQFF. The CDR3 DNA is TGCGCCAGCAGCCAAGATTTGTGGGTAGCGGGAGGGCCGAGCACCTCCTACAATGAGCAGTTCTTC.

This clone was recorded only once. The DNA for the CDR3 is TGTGCCAGTAGTATAACGGGGAGCTCCTACGAGCAGTACTTC. Translated, it gives CASSITGSSYEQYF. This rearrangement joins TRBV19 to TRBJ2-7, with D possibly TRBD2 on 5 matching bases. V lost 2 bases and J 0 bases, leaving 8 bases between the germline ends. The CDR3 extends over 14 amino acids. Germline V gene sequence: CDR1 LNHDA, CDR2 SQIVND (reference sequence).

The rearrangement joins TRBV19 to TRBJ2-1, with 9 nucleotides matching TRBD2. Germline V gene lookup returns CDR1 LNHDA and CDR2 SQIVND (reference sequence). The V segment lost 8 bases and the J segment 0 bases; nucleotides outside the gene matches: 8. The CDR3 has 16 amino acids. The CDR3 loop is CASGAGGTSSYNEQFF. DNA for the CDR3: TGTGCCAGTGGAGCGGGGGGAACTAGCTCCTACAATGAGCAGTTCTTC. The full variable domain, with the rest looked up from reference TRBV19 and TRBJ2-1, is DGGITQSPKYLFRKEGQNVTLSCEQNLNHDAMYWYRQDPGQGLRLIYYSQIVNDFQKGDIAEGYSVSREKKESFPLTVTSAQKNPTAFYLCASGAGGTSSYNEQFFGPGTRLTVL.

This chain connects TRBV9 to TRBJ2-1; D gene uncertain. This CDR3 comprises 11 residues. V shed 7 bases and J shed 7 bases, with 9 bases lying between them. Germline CDR1 SGDLS, CDR2 YYNGEE. CDR3 amino acids: CASAAENEQFF. The CDR3 DNA is TGTGCCAGCGCGGCCGAGAATGAGCAGTTCTTC.

The chain joins TRBV2 to TRBJ2-5, with 9 bases aligning to TRBD2. V lost 4 bases to trimming and J lost 2 bases; unmatched junction nucleotides: 2. The CDR3 sequence is 14 residues long. Looked up from germline, CDR1 is SNHLY and CDR2 is FYNNEI. CDR3 residues: CASSALAGQETQYF. CDR3 in DNA: TGTGCCAGCAGTGCCCTAGCGGGGCAAGAGACCCAGTACTTC.

The CDR3 sequence is CATSEEGRANEKLFF. CDR3 DNA: TGTGCCACCAGCGAGGAGGGGAGAGCTAATGAAAAACTGTTTTTT. This chain connects TRBV15 to TRBJ1-4, with a tentative D call TRBD1 (5 bases). CDR1 and CDR2 (germline): LNHNV, YYDKDF (reference sequence). This CDR3 has 15 residues. Trimming pared 5 bases from V and 3 bases from J, leaving 13 bases between.